These 26 T cell receptor beta chains originate from one sample sequenced in a study of OX40 agonist ivuxolimab in advanced cancers. Clones were read by immunoSEQ multiplex PCR, and TCRdb kept only the in-frame ones, dropping some. The sample carries 38,000 or so clones, about 89% recorded once. Sample: CD4+ or CD8+ T cells sorted from blood, taken in a trial of the OX40 agonist ivuxolimab. The receptors originated from an adult with an advanced solid tumor such as melanoma, head and neck, liver or kidney cancer.

This clone was counted a few times. V gene TRBV7-8 combines with J gene TRBJ2-1, with TRBD2 identical over 10 bases. The CDR3 contains 15 residues. Germline values: CDR1 SGHVS, CDR2 FQNEAQ. V lost 2 bases to trimming and J lost 6 bases; unmatched junction nucleotides: 4. The CDR3: CASSLPGLAVNEQFF. For the CDR3, the DNA is TGTGCCAGCAGCTTACCAGGACTAGCGGTCAATGAGCAGTTCTTC. Using reference TRBV7-8 and TRBJ2-1 for the parts outside the CDR3, the full variable domain is GAGVSQSPRYKVAKRGQDVALRCDPISGHVSLFWYQQALGQGPEFLTYFQNEAQLDKSGLPSDRFFAERPEGSVSTLKIQRTQQEDSAVYLCASSLPGLAVNEQFFGPGTRLTVL.

The chain joins TRBV5-4 to TRBJ2-7; D unclear. The length of the CDR3 is 13 residues. Germline loops: CDR1 SGHNT, CDR2 YYREEE (reference sequence). V was trimmed by 4 bases and J by 2 bases, leaving 10 bases between them. The CDR3 nucleotides read TGTGCCAGCAGCAGTAAGAGTGCCTACGAGCAGTACTTC. This codes for CASSSKSAYEQYF.

The J gene is TRBJ2-4, the V gene TRBV4-1; TRBD1 or TRBD2 may be the D gene (5 bases each). In germline, CDR1 is MGHRA, CDR2 YSYEKL. This CDR3 has 14 amino acids. V was shortened by 0 bases and J by 12 bases, with 15 bases between the two germline ends. The CDR3 DNA is TGCGCCAGCAGCCAAGATCAGGGACCTCGGGATCAGTACTTC. Residues: CASSQDQGPRDQYF.

This clone was recorded a few times. This sequence joins TRBV4-3 and TRBJ1-3; the D gene is possibly TRBD1 (6 bases). The germline V gene encodes CDR1 LGHNA and CDR2 YSLEER. Trimming removed 3 bases from V and 0 bases from J, with 15 bases in between. CDR3 length: 17 residues. The CDR3, as DNA: TGCGCCAGCAGCCAGTTTACACAGGGCTACTCTGGAAACACCATATATTTT. This sequence encodes CASSQFTQGYSGNTIYF.

This rearrangement joins TRBV19 to TRBJ1-2, with D perhaps TRBD1 (5 bases). CDR3 length: 16 residues. CDR1 LNHDA and CDR2 SQIVND come from the germline V gene (reference sequence). V shed 3 bases and J shed 8 bases, with 22 bases lying between them. The CDR3 sequence is CASSIYNRQLKGGYTF. CDR3 DNA sequence: TGTGCCAGTAGTATTTACAATCGACAGTTAAAGGGCGGCTACACCTTC. Full variable domain (rest looked up from reference TRBV19 and TRBJ1-2): DGGITQSPKYLFRKEGQNVTLSCEQNLNHDAMYWYRQDPGQGLRLIYYSQIVNDFQKGDIAEGYSVSREKKESFPLTVTSAQKNPTAFYLCASSIYNRQLKGGYTFGSGTRLTVV.

This chain uses TRBV6-5 with TRBJ1-6; 10 nucleotides align to TRBD1. The CDR3 totals 15 residues. Germline V lookup: CDR1 MNHEY, CDR2 SVGAGI. With V trimmed by 0 bases and J by 8 bases, 1 base remained unmatched. The chain's CDR3 is CASSYSDRGDSPLHF. In nucleotides, the CDR3 is TGTGCCAGCAGTTACTCGGACAGGGGGGATTCACCCCTCCACTTT.

This clone was detected only a few times. The genes are TRBV2 and TRBJ2-7, with D perhaps matching TRBD2 (5 bases). CDR1 SNHLY and CDR2 FYNNEI come from the germline V gene. This CDR3 has 13 amino acids. V lost 2 bases and J 2 bases, leaving 7 bases between the germline ends. The CDR3: CASSESTTYEQYF. CDR3 in DNA: TGTGCCAGCAGTGAATCGACTACCTACGAGCAGTACTTC.

The chain uses TRBV6-6 and TRBJ1-4; tentatively, D is TRBD1 (6 bases). The V gene's germline CDR1 is MNHNY and CDR2 SVGAGI (reference sequence). V dropped 6 bases and J dropped 6 bases, with 17 bases sitting between them. This CDR3 region has 15 residues. CDR3 coding DNA: TGTGCCAGCAGAACTTACAGGGAAAAGGATGAAAAACTGTTTTTT. Residues: CASRTYREKDEKLFF.

The chain carries TRBV18 and TRBJ1-1; perhaps TRBD1 as D (5 bases). This CDR3 comprises 15 residues. V was clipped by 8 bases and J by 2 bases, with 18 bases between them. The germline V gene has CDR1 KGHSH and CDR2 LQKENI. The CDR3 DNA sequence: TGTGCCAGCGCCAGTCCGGGACGGGGAAACACTGAAGCTTTCTTT. Its translation is CASASPGRGNTEAFF.

The chain combines TRBV30 with TRBJ2-7; a weak D match, TRBD2 (5 bases). V was shortened by 1 base and J by 1 base, with 11 bases between the two germline ends. The CDR3 consists of 14 residues. The germline V gene encodes CDR1 GTSNPN and CDR2 SVGIG (reference sequence). CDR3 residues: CAWSGGLQSYEQYF. CDR3 in DNA: TGTGCCTGGAGTGGAGGACTGCAATCCTACGAGCAGTACTTC.

The chain joins TRBV6-5 to TRBJ1-4, with TRBD1 identical over 7 bases. The V gene's germline CDR1 is MNHEY and CDR2 SVGAGI. This CDR3 comprises 15 residues. The V segment lost 2 bases and the J segment 2 bases; nucleotides outside the gene matches: 2. For the CDR3, the DNA is TGTGCCAGCAGTTACACGACAGGGACTAATGAAAAACTGTTTTTT. It specifies CASSYTTGTNEKLFF.

Points on this clone: The same CDR3 also results from other DNA sequences found in this sample. This rearrangement joins TRBV7-9 to TRBJ2-3; the D is unclear. The CDR3 totals 12 residues. V shed 2 bases and J shed 0 bases, with 0 bases lying between them. Germline loops: CDR1 SEHNR, CDR2 FQNEAQ (reference sequence). CDR3 in amino acids: CASSLSTDTQYF. The CDR3 coding sequence is TGTGCCAGCAGCTTAAGCACAGATACGCAGTATTTT. The full variable domain, rest sourced from reference TRBV7-9 and TRBJ2-3, is DTGVSQNPRHKITKRGQNVTFRCDPISEHNRLYWYRQTLGQGPEFLTYFQNEAQLEKSRLLSDRFSAERPKGSFSTLEIQRTEQGDSAMYLCASSLSTDTQYFGPGTRLTVL.

The chain uses TRBV28 and TRBJ1-2, with 7 bases matching TRBD1. CDR1 MDHEN and CDR2 SYDVKM come from the germline V gene. Trimming at V came to 4 bases and at J to 5 bases, leaving 4 bases not matched to a gene. The CDR3 has 13 residues. CDR3 region: CASSSGQEYGYTF. The CDR3 DNA reads as TGTGCCAGCAGTTCTGGACAGGAGTATGGCTACACCTTC.

The rearrangement uses TRBV6-5 and TRBJ1-1; D is perhaps TRBD1 (5 bases). CDR3 length equals 15 residues. V shed 0 bases and J shed 7 bases, with 15 bases lying between them. The germline V gene encodes CDR1 MNHEY and CDR2 SVGAGI. This chain's CDR3 is CASSYSVTGTFEAFF. CDR3 nucleotides: TGTGCCAGCAGTTACTCCGTCACAGGAACATTTGAAGCTTTCTTT.

The V and J genes are TRBV6-1 and TRBJ1-1, with 8 bases fitting TRBD1. The CDR3 sequence is 12 residues long. Germline CDR1 reads MNHNS; CDR2 reads SASEGT. V dropped 5 bases and J dropped 8; count of bases not matched to a gene: 4. The CDR3 sequence: CASSSGDREAFF. The CDR3 bases are TGTGCCAGCAGTTCGGGGGACAGGGAAGCTTTCTTT.

This chain connects TRBV5-3 to TRBJ1-1, with unresolved D. TRBV5-3 is reported as an ORF; its role is uncertain. With 8 bases removed from V and 0 bases from J, the gap between germline ends came to 11 bases. The length of the CDR3 is 13 residues. The CDR3 protein is CASSLGMNTEAFF. Here the CDR3 DNA reads TGTGCCAGCAGCCTAGGGATGAACACTGAAGCTTTCTTT.

The chain links TRBV9 to TRBJ2-3; no reliable D call. The V and J ends lost 0 bases and 6 bases respectively, with 14 bases between them. This CDR3 is built from 15 residues. Germline V gene sequence: CDR1 SGDLS, CDR2 YYNGEE. The CDR3 loop reads CASSVVGIAADTQYF. The CDR3 DNA follows: TGTGCCAGCAGCGTAGTAGGAATAGCCGCGGATACGCAGTATTTT.

The rearrangement links TRBV10-2 to TRBJ2-1, with 10 nucleotides matching TRBD2. CDR3 length equals 15 residues. CDR1 WSHSY and CDR2 SAAADI come from the germline V gene. The junction had 5 bases not matched to a gene; V was cut back by 3 bases and J by 6 bases. CDR3 nucleotide sequence: TGCGCCAGCAGTGACCTAGCGGGAGTGGTCAATGAGCAGTTCTTC. Translated, it gives CASSDLAGVVNEQFF.

A note on this clone: Relative to the germline gene, one junction end is altered; a read error may explain this. This chain connects TRBV20-1 to TRBJ2-1; D might be TRBD1 or TRBD2, each matching 5 bases. In germline, CDR1 is DFQATT, CDR2 SNEGSKA (reference sequence). The CDR3 has 11 residues. CDR3 in amino acids: CSAKWGINRIF. The CDR3 DNA sequence: TGCAGTGCTAAATGGGGGATTAATCGGATCTTC.

This clone has a handful of counts. This chain links TRBV19 with TRBJ2-7, with 10 bases aligning to TRBD2. This CDR3 contains 15 residues. CDR1 and CDR2 from the germline V gene are LNHDA and SQIVND (reference sequence). Losses at the gene ends were 7 bases for V and 2 bases for J; bases not matched to a gene: 8. The CDR3 DNA is TGTGCCAGTAATGGGGGAGCGGGAGGGCCCTACGAGCAGTACTTC. Translation gives CASNGGAGGPYEQYF.

V usage is TRBV11-2 and J usage is TRBJ1-3; D unresolved. Trimming took 3 bases from V and 2 from J, leaving 8 bases between them. The CDR3 loop spans 14 amino acids. Germline V gene lookup returns CDR1 SGHAT and CDR2 FQNNGV. The CDR3 reads CASSFSDTGNTIYF. CDR3 coding DNA: TGTGCCAGCAGCTTTTCAGATACTGGAAACACCATATATTTT.

The chain links TRBV6-6 to TRBJ2-5; D unresolved. V was cut by 0 bases and J by 13 bases, with 9 bases left in between. Per the germline V gene, CDR1 is MNHNY and CDR2 is SVGAGI (reference sequence). The CDR3 is 11 amino acids. The CDR3 bases are TGTGCCAGCAGTTACTCGCAGTCCCGGTACTTC. It specifies CASSYSQSRYF.

The rearrangement joins TRBV5-1 to TRBJ2-2; D is possibly TRBD2 (7 bases). V lost 0 bases to trimming and J lost 7 bases, with 10 bases between them. Per germline, CDR1 SGHRS and CDR2 YFSETQ. This CDR3 has 14 residues. CDR3 bases: TGCGCCAGCAGCTTGGCCGGGGGGCTCGGGGAGCTGTTTTTT. It encodes CASSLAGGLGELFF.

The chain carries TRBV4-1 and TRBJ2-7; TRBD2 aligns across 14 bases. The CDR3 length is 15 residues. Germline V CDR1 and CDR2: MGHRA, YSYEKL. Trimming at V came to 4 bases and at J to 3 bases, leaving 2 bases not matched to a gene. CDR3 amino acids: CASSRGLAGVYEQYF. The CDR3 bases are TGCGCCAGCAGCCGGGGACTAGCGGGAGTCTACGAGCAGTACTTC.

The CDR3 region has the DNA TGTGCCTGGAGTGTAACGTCGGATACGCAGTATTTT. This gives the protein CAWSVTSDTQYF. The V and J genes are TRBV30 and TRBJ2-3; D gene unclear. This CDR3 has 12 amino acids. Trimming cost V 0 bases and J 6 bases, with 7 bases left between them. Germline loops: CDR1 GTSNPN, CDR2 SVGIG (reference sequence).

The rearrangement joins TRBV29-1 to TRBJ1-1, with 10 bases fitting TRBD1. Trimming removed 5 bases from V and 1 base from J; junction bases left unmatched: 16. Germline lookup yields CDR1 SQVTM and CDR2 ANQGSEA. The CDR3 totals 18 residues. The CDR3 region has the DNA TGCAGCGTTTCAGGGACAGGGGACCCAAGAATCCAGAACACTGAAGCTTTCTTT. Translated, it gives CSVSGTGDPRIQNTEAFF.